This T cell receptor (beta chain) was found in a study of blood T cell repertoires in COVID-19. Cohort placement rested on clinical history that participants reported themselves. Profiling relied on immunoSEQ multiplex PCR, and the TCRdb table lists in-frame clones only, not all of them. The sample yields some 190,000 clones, 80% to 85% seen once. This CDR3 has 19 residues. Trimming pared 3 bases from V and 0 bases from J, leaving 24 bases between. Germline assignment: CDR1 SGHNT and CDR2 YYREEE (reference sequence). This receptor was obtained from a woman aged 30 to 39 who had been exposed to COVID-19. Material for sequencing was PBMCs or T cells enriched from blood (not recorded which). The chain uses TRBV5-4 and TRBJ1-1; a weak D match, TRBD1 (6 bases). The CDR3 nucleotides read TGTGCCAGCAGCTCCCGCCCAGGGGCGGGGGGAATCCTGAACACTGAAGCTTTCTTT. Residues: CASSSRPGAGGILNTEAFF.